Sequencing of this T cell receptor beta chain was carried out in a study of response to subunit inactivated influenza vaccine. Study observations and caveats: There was a suggestion from the authors that each seasonal influenza vaccination recruits few new T cells.

Via MiXCR, TCRdb re-called the RT-PCR reads, giving one row per CDR3 protein. Of under 950,000 distinct CDR3 sequences in the sample, 21% were seen once. Details on this clonotype: Its antigen is undetermined. At one end the junction does not follow the germline gene, possibly because of a read error.

In germline, CDR1 is DFQATT, CDR2 SNEGSKA (reference sequence). This CDR3 has 16 residues. The clonotype was recovered from a man in his forties or fifties who received an inactivated influenza vaccine. The source was PBMCs from blood, collected around 5 days after vaccination. J is TRBJ1-4 and V is TRBV20-1, with D possibly being TRBD1 (5 bases). CDR3 sequence reads: CCAASSGEPTNEKLFF. The CDR3 bases are TGCTGTGCTGCCTCCTCGGGGGAGCCAACTAATGAAAAACTGTTTTTT.